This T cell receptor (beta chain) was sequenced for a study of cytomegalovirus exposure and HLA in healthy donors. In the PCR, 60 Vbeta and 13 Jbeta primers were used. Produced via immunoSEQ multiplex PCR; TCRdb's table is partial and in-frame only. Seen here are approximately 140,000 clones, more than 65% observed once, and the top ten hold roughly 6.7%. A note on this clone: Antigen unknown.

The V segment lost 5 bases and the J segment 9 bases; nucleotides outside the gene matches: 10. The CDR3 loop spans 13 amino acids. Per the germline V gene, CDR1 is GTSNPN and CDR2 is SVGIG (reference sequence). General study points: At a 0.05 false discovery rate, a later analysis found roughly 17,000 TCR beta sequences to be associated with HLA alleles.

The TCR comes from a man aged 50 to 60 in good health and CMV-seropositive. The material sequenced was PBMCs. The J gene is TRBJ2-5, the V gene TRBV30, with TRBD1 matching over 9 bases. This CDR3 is CAWEGQGDRAQYF. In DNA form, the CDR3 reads TGTGCCTGGGAGGGACAGGGTGATCGGGCCCAGTACTTC.